This is a list of T cell receptor beta chains from one sample in a study of CD8 T cells in ankylosing spondylitis. TCRdb reprocessed the 5' RACE reads with MiXCR, giving one entry per CDR3 protein. The table lists fewer than 450,000 distinct CDR3 sequences, roughly a sixth of them singletons. Specimen: blood, either unsorted or a sorted T cell fraction (not recorded which). These TCRs come from a male donor with ankylosing spondylitis. The CDR3 runs from the conserved cysteine through the conserved F or W. A D gene is named only where the DNA matches it firmly. The size entry is marked missing in some rows and otherwise reads once, few, many or a size class.

abundance	v_gene	j_gene	d_gene	CDR3aa	CDR3nt
few	TRBV28	TRBJ2-7	.	CASSSARRYEQYF	TGTGCCAGCAGCTCGGCGAGGCGGTACGAGCAGTACTTC
few	TRBV5-1	TRBJ2-2	.	CASVDTQNTGELFF	TGCGCCAGCGTGGATACCCAGAACACCGGGGAGCTGTTTTTT
.	TRBV24-1	TRBJ1-5	TRBD1	CATSEHRDRDNQPQHF	TGTGCCACCAGTGAGCACCGGGACAGGGACAATCAGCCCCAGCATTTT
many	TRBV7-9	TRBJ2-2	TRBD1	CASSLGTGNTGELFF	TGTGCCAGCAGTTTAGGGACAGGGAACACCGGGGAGCTGTTTTTT
few	TRBV5-1	TRBJ2-3	.	CASSLELAPQYF	TGCGCCAGCAGCTTGGAATTAGCCCCGCAGTATTTT
many	TRBV5-1	TRBJ2-1	.	CASSDGRLKYNEQFF	TGCGCCAGCAGCGATGGCAGGTTAAAGTACAATGAGCAGTTCTTC
.	TRBV5-6	TRBJ2-3	.	CASSLPGLFTDTQYF	TGTGCCAGCAGCTTACCGGGACTTTTCACAGATACGCAGTATTTT
.	TRBV27	TRBJ1-5	TRBD1	CASSLYGTGTNQPQHF	TGTGCCAGCAGTTTATACGGGACAGGGACCAATCAGCCCCAGCATTTT
few	TRBV30	TRBJ2-2	TRBD1	CGTGGTQLNTGELFF	TGTGGGACAGGGGGTACCCAGCTGAACACCGGGGAGCTGTTTTTT
few	TRBV4-2	TRBJ2-3	TRBD2	CASSHVGTSESDTQYF	TGTGCCAGCAGCCACGTTGGGACTAGCGAGTCAGATACGCAGTATTTT
few	TRBV15	TRBJ2-7	TRBD2	CATSSSGRAGYEQYF	TGTGCCACCAGCAGTAGCGGGAGGGCCGGGTACGAGCAGTACTTC
once	TRBV27	TRBJ2-1	TRBD2	CASSFAGGPQGEQFF	TGTGCCAGCAGTTTTGCGGGAGGGCCTCAGGGTGAGCAGTTCTTC
.	TRBV4-1	TRBJ2-4	TRBD2	CASSQDGLAYDIAKNIQYF	TGCGCCAGCAGCCAAGACGGACTAGCCTATGATATAGCCAAAAACATTCAGTACTTC
.	TRBV15	TRBJ2-6	.	CATKHESGPSGANVLTF	TGTGCCACCAAGCACGAGTCGGGGCCCTCTGGGGCCAACGTCCTGACTTTC
.	TRBV7-9	TRBJ2-7	.	CASSFRGELNYEQYF	TGTGCCAGCAGCTTTCGTGGGGAGTTAAACTACGAGCAGTACTTC
few	TRBV30	TRBJ1-4	.	CAWSVWGTNEKLFF	TGTGCCTGGAGTGTATGGGGTACTAATGAAAAACTGTTTTTT
.	TRBV28	TRBJ1-1	TRBD1	CASSPQGAEGTEAFF	TGTGCCAGCAGTCCACAGGGGGCCGAGGGCACTGAAGCTTTCTTT
few	TRBV20-1	TRBJ2-7	.	CSAGHETRLQDEQYF	TGCAGTGCTGGGCATGAGACAAGGCTTCAGGACGAGCAGTACTTC
.	TRBV18	TRBJ1-3	.	CASSPQTGSSGNTIYF	TGTGCCAGCTCACCGCAGACAGGTAGTTCTGGAAACACCATATATTTT
.	TRBV6-2/TRBV6-3	TRBJ1-1	TRBD1	CASSYSIWDRRAFF	TGTGCCAGCAGTTACTCGATCTGGGACAGGCGAGCTTTCTTT
.	TRBV20-1	TRBJ2-3	TRBD2	CSAPSGGSTDTQYF	TGCAGTGCCCCGTCGGGGGGAAGCACAGATACGCAGTATTTT
few	TRBV10-3	TRBJ1-1	TRBD1	CAISFQGAEAFF	TGTGCCATCAGCTTCCAGGGGGCTGAAGCTTTCTTT
.	TRBV20-1	TRBJ2-3	TRBD2	CSASGRGDADTQYF	TGCAGTGCTAGCGGGAGGGGCGACGCAGATACGCAGTATTTT
few	TRBV4-2	TRBJ1-6	.	CASSQGGVSNDNSPLHF	TGTGCCAGCAGCCAAGGGGGGGTTAGTAACGATAATTCACCCCTCCACTTT
.	TRBV3-1	TRBJ2-5	.	CASSQGIASRFESTQYF	TGTGCCAGCAGCCAAGGCATCGCCAGTAGGTTCGAATCGACCCAGTACTTC
many	TRBV7-9	TRBJ2-2	TRBD2	CASSNGLAGETGELFF	TGTGCCAGCAGCAACGGACTAGCGGGGGAAACCGGGGAGCTGTTTTTT
few	TRBV25-1	TRBJ2-7	.	CASSGRTDVYEQYF	TGTGCCAGCAGTGGCAGGACAGACGTCTACGAGCAGTACTTC
.	TRBV18	TRBJ2-3	TRBD2	CASSPPGLADTQYF	TGTGCCAGCTCACCACCGGGACTAGCGGATACGCAGTATTTT
many	TRBV10-3	TRBJ1-1	TRBD1	CASRDRETNTEAFF	TGTGCCAGCCGGGACAGGGAAACGAACACTGAAGCTTTCTTT
.	TRBV20-1	TRBJ2-7	TRBD2	CSASASGAEQYF	TGCAGTGCTAGCGCTAGCGGGGCTGAGCAGTACTTC
few	TRBV29-1	TRBJ2-1	.	CSGRDRSPANEQFF	TGCAGCGGCCGAGACAGGTCCCCAGCAAATGAGCAGTTCTTC
few	TRBV12-3/TRBV12-4	TRBJ1-1	.	CASSLEGGAMKAFF	TGTGCCAGCAGCCTCGAGGGGGGCGCAATGAAAGCTTTCTTT
.	TRBV30	TRBJ2-1	TRBD2	CARTTGTSLLNEQFF	TGTGCCCGAACTACCGGGACTAGTCTCTTAAATGAGCAGTTCTTC
.	TRBV10-3	TRBJ2-7	TRBD2	CAISLGLAVSYEQYF	TGTGCCATCAGCTTGGGACTAGCGGTCTCCTACGAGCAGTACTTC
.	TRBV28	TRBJ2-7	.	CASSPPGQDPRGEQYF	TGTGCCAGCAGCCCCCCAGGGCAGGACCCTAGGGGCGAGCAGTACTTC
few	TRBV7-2	TRBJ2-7	.	CASSWRAKTYEQYF	TGTGCCAGCAGTTGGAGAGCTAAAACCTACGAGCAGTACTTC
.	TRBV6-1	TRBJ2-2	TRBD1	CASSGQGGYPGELFF	TGTGCCAGCAGTGGACAGGGGGGATACCCCGGGGAGCTGTTTTTT
few	TRBV10-3	TRBJ2-7	.	CAIRNSARGEEQYF	TGTGCCATCAGGAATAGCGCCAGAGGTGAGGAGCAGTACTTC
many	TRBV29-1	TRBJ2-1	TRBD2	CSVENPSGALSSYNEQFF	TGCAGCGTTGAAAACCCTAGCGGGGCCCTGAGCTCCTACAATGAGCAGTTCTTC
.	TRBV7-9	TRBJ2-7	.	CASSFRGGSYEQYF	TGTGCCAGCAGCTTCCGTGGGGGTTCCTACGAGCAGTACTTC
few	TRBV4-3	TRBJ2-3	.	CASSSRAATTDTQYF	TGCGCCAGCAGCTCAAGGGCTGCGACCACAGATACGCAGTATTTT
few	TRBV6-1	TRBJ1-4	.	CASSDGHVKGEKLFF	TGTGCCAGCAGTGACGGACACGTTAAAGGTGAAAAACTGTTTTTT
.	TRBV12-3/TRBV12-4	TRBJ2-1	TRBD2	CASSLGRERNEQFF	TGTGCCAGCAGTTTAGGGCGGGAGCGAAATGAGCAGTTCTTC
once	TRBV15	TRBJ2-5	.	CATSRDPGLQETQYF	TGTGCCACCAGCAGAGACCCCGGCCTCCAAGAGACCCAGTACTTC
.	TRBV7-9	TRBJ1-6	.	CASSSDRYNSPLHF	TGTGCCAGCAGCTCGGACAGATATAATTCACCCCTCCACTTT
few	TRBV27	TRBJ1-5	TRBD1	CASSPTGGFGNQPQHF	TGTGCCAGCAGCCCAACAGGGGGCTTCGGCAATCAGCCCCAGCATTTT
.	TRBV30	TRBJ2-1	.	CAWTRPREQFF	TGTGCCTGGACCCGCCCCCGGGAGCAGTTCTTC
few	TRBV7-2	TRBJ1-2	.	CASSLATTTGSYGYTF	TGTGCCAGCAGCTTAGCGACAACGACGGGAAGCTATGGCTACACCTTC
.	TRBV5-5	TRBJ2-2	TRBD2	CASSLVAAGGPTGELFF	TGTGCCAGCAGCTTGGTTGCCGCGGGAGGGCCTACCGGGGAGCTGTTTTTT
few	TRBV29-1	TRBJ1-1	.	CSVVRTTGTEAFF	TGCAGCGTTGTACGGACAACTGGGACTGAAGCTTTCTTT
few	TRBV5-1	TRBJ2-7	TRBD1	CASSGTGGKVGEQYF	TGCGCCAGCAGCGGGACAGGGGGTAAGGTCGGCGAGCAGTACTTC
.	TRBV20-1	TRBJ2-5	.	CSARGMASGLLGKTQYF	TGCAGTGCTAGAGGAATGGCATCCGGGCTCCTCGGAAAGACCCAGTACTTC
.	TRBV12-3/TRBV12-4	TRBJ2-5	.	CTSSLADGPQETQYF	TGTACCAGCAGTTTAGCGGATGGACCCCAAGAGACCCAGTACTTC
few	TRBV20-1	TRBJ2-7	.	CSAPLTYEQYF	TGCAGTGCTCCCCTTACCTACGAGCAGTACTTC
few	TRBV5-8	TRBJ2-1	.	CASSLASGVILEEQFF	TGTGCCAGCAGCTTGGCGTCGGGGGTGATCTTAGAGGAGCAGTTCTTC